The source of this TCR beta chain is a study of T cells in Graves' hyperthyroidism and ophthalmopathy. In this sample, this clonotype turned up many times. Over 8 ml fresh peripheral blood yielded the PBMCs. Amplified TCR beta CDR3 regions derived from RNA transcripts. A set of HTBI primers served as the primers for a first-round RT-PCR of the TCR CDR3. TCRdb reprocessed the multiplex PCR reads with MiXCR, giving one entry per CDR3 protein. Of 250,000 to 300,000 distinct CDR3 sequences listed, 14% to 15% were seen once; the top ten hold about an eighth. The sequencing input was blood. The receptor was derived from a woman in her 40s with Graves' hyperthyroidism that later progressed to Graves' ophthalmopathy.

The CDR3 is CASSQESATNEKLFF. The CDR3, as DNA: TGTGCCAGCAGCCAAGAGAGCGCAACTAATGAAAAACTGTTTTTT. The genes are TRBV3-1 and TRBJ1-4; D is unclear. V was trimmed by 0 bases and J by 0 bases, leaving 5 bases between them. The CDR3 is 15 amino acids. Germline assignment: CDR1 LGHDT and CDR2 YNNKEL (reference sequence).